The clone carrying this T cell receptor beta chain showed up many times. As yet, its antigen is unknown. The CDR3 sequence is 13 residues long. The junction had 10 bases not matched to a gene; V was cut back by 8 bases and J by 6 bases. Germline CDR1 reads SGHDN; CDR2 reads FVKESK. This specimen belongs to a study of molecular identifiers for immune sequencing clone quantification. Study-wide points: Reports indicate spiked Jurkat TCR RNA from one cell could be found among approximately 1 million naive cells.

Generation of bulk TCR libraries relied on previously described methods and listed TCR primers. Using its own MiXCR run on the PCR reads, TCRdb lists one record per CDR3 protein. Of under 650,000 distinct CDR3 sequences in the sample, nearly 20% were seen once. V gene TRBV14 combines with J gene TRBJ2-7, with TRBD1 identical over 7 bases. This TCR derives from a human donor in good health. Some libraries in this study had Jurkat cell RNA spiked in. The sequencing input was naive CD8+ T cells from blood, with Jurkat cell RNA spiked in. Subset meaning: FACS-sorted CD8+CD4-CCR7+CD45RA+ naive T cells. The CDR3 spells CASGPDRTGEQYF. CDR3 nucleotides: TGTGCCAGCGGACCGGACAGGACGGGCGAGCAGTACTTC.